The sequence of this T cell receptor beta chain was determined in a study of OX40 agonist ivuxolimab in advanced cancers. Study-level findings and limits: Clones of CD4+ and CD8+ blood T cells grew by week 6 at doses of 0.1 to 3.0 mg/kg. Clonal expansion in partial responders at 0.1-3.0 mg/kg ranked among the lowest.

Concerning this clone itself: Antigen unknown.

The table came from immunoSEQ multiplex PCR; TCRdb's copy has only in-frame clones and leaves some out. This sample has around 22,000 clones, with 70% to 90% found just once. This receptor was obtained from an adult with an advanced solid tumor such as melanoma, head and neck, liver or kidney cancer. This specimen consisted of CD4+ or CD8+ T cells sorted from blood, obtained in a trial of the OX40 agonist ivuxolimab.

CDR3 sequence reads: CASSIISGYSYNEQFF. CDR3 nucleotide sequence: TGTGCCAGTAGTATAATTAGCGGATACTCCTACAATGAGCAGTTCTTC. The chain couples TRBV19 to TRBJ2-1; weak D call: TRBD2 (6 bases). Germline CDR1 LNHDA, CDR2 SQIVND (reference sequence). The CDR3 has 16 residues. Trimming stripped 2 bases from V and 0 bases from J, with 11 bases between. Full variable domain (missing parts from reference TRBV19 and TRBJ2-1): DGGITQSPKYLFRKEGQNVTLSCEQNLNHDAMYWYRQDPGQGLRLIYYSQIVNDFQKGDIAEGYSVSREKKESFPLTVTSAQKNPTAFYLCASSIISGYSYNEQFFGPGTRLTVL.